Listed below are T cell receptor beta chains from one sample, sequenced in a study of OX40 agonist ivuxolimab in advanced cancers. Data came from immunoSEQ multiplex PCR; TCRdb stores just in-frame clones and leaves some out. The sample shows 12,000 to 15,000 clones, about 77% of them seen only once. The starting material was CD4+ or CD8+ T cells sorted from blood, obtained in a trial of the OX40 agonist ivuxolimab. The receptor source for this set is an adult with an advanced solid tumor such as melanoma, head and neck, liver or kidney cancer. CDR3s include the opening cysteine and the closing phenylalanine or tryptophan. D genes are given only for firm matches. The size entry is marked missing in some rows and otherwise reads once, few, many or a size class.

TRBJ2-7 | TRBV27 | . | . | TGTGCCAGCAAACGGCGGGTCGGACCCTACGAGCAGTACTTC | CASKRRVGPYEQYF
TRBJ2-6 | TRBV6-1 | . | . | TGTGCCAGCAGTGGCGAGTTGACAGCTAGATCTGGGGCCAACGTCCTGACTTTC | CASSGELTARSGANVLTF
TRBJ2-1 | TRBV5-1 | . | . | TGCGCCAGCAGCTTGGAAGCGTACAATGAGCAGTTCTTC | CASSLEAYNEQFF
TRBJ1-1 | TRBV19 | TRBD1 | . | TGTGCCAGTAGTATCCGGACAGGGGCGAACACTGAAGCTTTCTTT | CASSIRTGANTEAFF
TRBJ1-1 | TRBV11-2 | . | . | TGTGCCAGCAGCTTTCAGGGTGGGAACACTGAAGCTTTCTTT | CASSFQGGNTEAFF
TRBJ1-1 | TRBV11-2 | . | . | TGTGCCAGCAGCTTAGTCTTTAGGGATTCAGCTTTCTTT | CASSLVFRDSAFF
TRBJ2-7 | TRBV5-4 | TRBD2 | . | TGTGCCAGCAGCCTCCAGACTAGCGGTTACGAGCAGTACTTC | CASSLQTSGYEQYF
TRBJ2-7 | TRBV7-2 | . | . | TGTGCCAGCAGCTTAGATCCTTACAGGGAGGAATCCTACGAGCAGTACTTC | CASSLDPYREESYEQYF
TRBJ2-3 | TRBV14 | . | . | TGTGCCAGCAGCCAGCGAACTAGTTATACGCAGTATTTT | CASSQRTSYTQYF
TRBJ2-1 | TRBV9 | TRBD1 | . | TGTGCCAGCAGCGTACAGGGGACAGGGGGCGATGAGCAGTTCTTC | CASSVQGTGGDEQFF
TRBJ2-7 | TRBV27 | . | . | TGTGCCAGCAGTTTGGGGCCCGAGGGAGCGGGCGAGCAGTACTTC | CASSLGPEGAGEQYF
TRBJ2-3 | TRBV11-2 | TRBD2 | . | TGTGCCAGCAGCTTAGTGGCCGGGAGGGGCACAGATACGCAGTATTTT | CASSLVAGRGTDTQYF
TRBJ2-7 | TRBV6-6 | . | . | TGTGCCAGCAGTTACTCGGCCAGTTCCTACGAGCAGTACTTC | CASSYSASSYEQYF
TRBJ2-1 | TRBV9 | TRBD2 | . | TGTGCCAGCAGCGCAGAGACCGGGACTAGCCACAATGAGCAGTTCTTC | CASSAETGTSHNEQFF
TRBJ2-7 | TRBV6-6 | TRBD1 | once | TGTGCCAGCAGTTACTCGACAGGGCACGGGAACGAGCAGTACTTC | CASSYSTGHGNEQYF
TRBJ2-1 | TRBV6-1 | TRBD1 | once | TGTGCCACCTTGGACAGGGGTATCATATATGAGCAGTTCTTC | CATLDRGIIYEQFF
TRBJ1-1 | TRBV6-6 | . | . | TGTGCCAGCAGTTATACCCCTTCAGAGAACACTGAAGCTTTCTTT | CASSYTPSENTEAFF
TRBJ2-1 | TRBV19 | . | . | TGTGCCAGTAGTACAGGCCGGGAGCAGTTCTTC | CASSTGREQFF
TRBJ2-1 | TRBV7-3 | TRBD2 | . | TGTGCCAGCAGCGCGGGAGCCAACCACAATGAGCAGTTCTTC | CASSAGANHNEQFF
TRBJ2-2 | TRBV5-6 | . | . | TGTGCCAGTCGGACAGTGAACACCGGGGAGCTGTTTTTT | CASRTVNTGELFF
TRBJ2-5 | TRBV4-3 | TRBD2 | few | TGCGCCAGCAGCCAAGATTTAGGTAGCGGGAGGGCCGAGACCCAGTACTTC | CASSQDLGSGRAETQYF
TRBJ2-7 | TRBV5-5 | . | . | TGTGCCAGCAGCTTGGCGACTAGCCCGGGGGCTTCCTACGAGCAGTACTTC | CASSLATSPGASYEQYF
TRBJ2-5 | TRBV29-1 | TRBD2 | medium-sized | TGCAGCCAGGGCGGGGGGTTAGGAGAGACCCAGTACTTC | CSQGGGLGETQYF
TRBJ2-2 | TRBV28 | TRBD2 | . | TGTGCCAGCAGGTCGGGGACTAGCAGGAACACCGGGGAGCTGTTTTTT | CASRSGTSRNTGELFF
TRBJ2-3 | TRBV10-3 | . | medium-sized | TGTGCCATCAGCAACAACCGGGACACTAGCACAGATACGCAGTATTTT | CAISNNRDTSTDTQYF
TRBJ2-3 | TRBV7-9 | . | . | TGTGCCAGCAGCGAGCGGTCTAGCACAGATACGCAGTATTTT | CASSERSSTDTQYF
TRBJ2-7 | TRBV30 | TRBD1 | . | TGTGCCTGGAGTGGATTGGGACAGGCCCTAGAATCTTACGAGCAGTACTTC | CAWSGLGQALESYEQYF
TRBJ2-1 | TRBV29-1 | . | . | TGCAGCGGGAGCTCCTACAATGAGCAGTTCTTC | CSGSSYNEQFF
TRBJ2-5 | TRBV6-4 | . | . | TGTGCCAGCAGTCTTTCTAGCCGAGAGACCCAGTACTTC | CASSLSSRETQYF
TRBJ2-1 | TRBV11-2 | TRBD1 | . | TGTGCCAGCAGCTTCGGACAGGGCGATGAGCAGTTCTTC | CASSFGQGDEQFF
TRBJ2-7 | TRBV5-1 | . | . | TGCGCCAGCAGCTTGCAGACAGGCGCCACCTACGAGCAGTACTTC | CASSLQTGATYEQYF
TRBJ2-1 | TRBV28 | TRBD2 | . | TGTGCCAGCAGTTTACCCGGGACTAGCTCACTTCCCAACTACAATGAGCAGTTCTTC | CASSLPGTSSLPNYNEQFF
TRBJ1-2 | TRBV7-9 | TRBD1 | medium-sized | TGTGCCAGCAGCTCGCAGGGGGCGCACGGGCCTATAGACTATGGCTACACCTTC | CASSSQGAHGPIDYGYTF
TRBJ2-3 | TRBV5-1 | TRBD2 | few | TGCGCCAGCAGCTTTAGCGGGAGCGGCGGAGATACGCAGTATTTT | CASSFSGSGGDTQYF
TRBJ2-1 | TRBV30 | . | . | TGTGCCTGGAGTGGGACATCCTACAATGAGCAGTTCTTC | CAWSGTSYNEQFF
TRBJ2-7 | TRBV21-1 | . | . | TGTGCCAGCAGCAAAGCGCAGACTAGCCCCAACGAGCAGTACTTC | CASSKAQTSPNEQYF
TRBJ2-7 | TRBV28 | . | . | TGTGCCAGCATCCTAAGGGGTGGGATGTACGAGCAGTACTTC | CASILRGGMYEQYF
TRBJ2-7 | TRBV10-3 | TRBD2 | . | TGTGCCATCAGCACCGGGACTAGCAGTTACGAGCAGTACTTC | CAISTGTSSYEQYF
TRBJ2-7 | TRBV19 | TRBD2 | medium-sized | TGTGCCAGTAGTCCTAGCGGAGGCTACGAGCAGTACTTC | CASSPSGGYEQYF
TRBJ2-7 | TRBV27 | . | . | TGTGCCAGCAGTTTAAGGGCATCCTACGAGCAGTACTTC | CASSLRASYEQYF
TRBJ1-2 | TRBV28 | . | . | TGTGCCAGCAGCTCGCCCATGAAGGGCCAAAACTATGGCTACACCTTC | CASSSPMKGQNYGYTF
TRBJ1-2 | TRBV28 | TRBD1 | medium-sized | TGTGCCAGCAGTTCAACTTCCACCGGACAGGGGAACTATGGCTACACCTTC | CASSSTSTGQGNYGYTF
TRBJ2-1 | TRBV5-6 | . | . | TGTGCCAGCAGCTTACTAAATGAGCAGTTCTTC | CASSLLNEQFF
TRBJ1-5 | TRBV19 | . | few | TGTGCCAGTAGTCCTACAGGGAGGGGCAATCAGCCCCAGCATTTT | CASSPTGRGNQPQHF
TRBJ2-7 | TRBV6-1 | . | . | TGTGCCAGCAGTGGGTTGGGGGCCTCCTACGAGCAGTACTTC | CASSGLGASYEQYF
TRBJ1-2 | TRBV15 | . | . | TGTGCCACCAGCAGAGATCGGGCCCCAGGGGACGATGGCTACACCTTC | CATSRDRAPGDDGYTF
TRBJ2-7 | TRBV28 | . | . | TGTGCCAGCAGCCTGACAGACTCCTACGAGCAGTACTTC | CASSLTDSYEQYF
TRBJ1-1 | TRBV28 | . | . | TGTGCCAGCAGTCTCGAGGGGGAAACTGAAGCTTTCTTT | CASSLEGETEAFF
TRBJ2-4 | TRBV21-1 | . | few | TGTGCCAGCACCCCCACTAGTCCCAAAAACATTCAGTACTTC | CASTPTSPKNIQYF
TRBJ2-1 | TRBV11-2 | TRBD2 | . | TGTGCCAGCAGCCCCGGGACTAGTTGGTCGAGTACGTTCTTC | CASSPGTSWSSTFF
TRBJ1-1 | TRBV6-5 | . | once | TGTGCCAGCAGTTACGAGGGGAACACTGAAGCTTTCTTT | CASSYEGNTEAFF